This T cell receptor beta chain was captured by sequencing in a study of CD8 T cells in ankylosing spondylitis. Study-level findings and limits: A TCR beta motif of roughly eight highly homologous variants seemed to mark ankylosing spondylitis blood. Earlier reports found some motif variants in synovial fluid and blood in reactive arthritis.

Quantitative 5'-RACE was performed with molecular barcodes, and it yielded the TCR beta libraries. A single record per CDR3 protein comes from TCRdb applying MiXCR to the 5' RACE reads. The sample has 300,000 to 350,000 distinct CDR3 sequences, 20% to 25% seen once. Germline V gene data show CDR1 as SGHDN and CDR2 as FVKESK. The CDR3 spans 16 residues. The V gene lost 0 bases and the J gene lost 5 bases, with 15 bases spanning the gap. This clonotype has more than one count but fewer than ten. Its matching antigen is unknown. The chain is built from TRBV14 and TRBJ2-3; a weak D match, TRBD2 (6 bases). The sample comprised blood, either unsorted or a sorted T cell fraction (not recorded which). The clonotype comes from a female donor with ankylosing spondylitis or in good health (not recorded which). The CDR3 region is CASSQDFRRALDTQYF. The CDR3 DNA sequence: TGTGCCAGCAGCCAAGACTTCCGGAGGGCGCTAGATACGCAGTATTTT.